The T cell receptor beta chain described here comes from a study of T cell responses to AZD1222 COVID-19 vaccine. Only in-frame clones appear in the TCRdb table, and some are missing; sequencing was by immunoSEQ multiplex PCR. Altogether 100,000 to 150,000 clones are present, approximately 85% being singletons, with the ten largest covering about 4.3%. Regarding the study as a whole: Sampling that yielded the repertoires occurred only after the peak T cell response. Researchers report vaccine-associated CD4 TCRs spanning spike, with dominance at 160-218 and 743-854.

Trimming pared 5 bases from V and 2 bases from J, leaving 12 bases between. This CDR3 region has 15 residues. Germline V gene lookup returns CDR1 SGHTA and CDR2 FQGNSA. A single count supports this clone. The antigen is not known. This chain uses TRBV7-2 with TRBJ2-2; D may be TRBD2 (6 bases). The clonotype comes from an adult who received the AZD1222 COVID-19 vaccine. This sample comprised peripheral blood, obtained 28 days after the second AZD1222 dose. In DNA form, the CDR3 reads TGTGCCAGCAGCGCGGGACGGATCAACACCGGGGAGCTGTTTTTT. It specifies CASSAGRINTGELFF.